These T cell receptor beta chains were read from a single sample in a study of radiotherapy plus CTLA-4 blockade in lung cancer. Assay: immunoSEQ multiplex PCR; the TCRdb copy retains only in-frame clones and omits some. The repertoire holds more than 75,000 clones, approximately 72% seen once, with 2.8% in the top ten. The sample was peripheral blood, taken from a patient treated with radiotherapy plus ipilimumab. These receptors were obtained from a human donor with non-small cell lung cancer who had a partial response to radiotherapy plus ipilimumab. Some clones in this sample may be carry-over from other donors' samples. Each CDR3 is given with its conserved first and last residue. D genes are given only for firm matches. Size values are once, few and many counts, or a class for expanded clones, and some rows have none.

v_call	clone_size	j_call	d_call	cdr3_aa	cdr3_nt
TRBV7-8	-	TRBJ1-1	-	CASSLQGNTEAFF	TGTGCCAGCAGCTTACAGGGGAACACTGAAGCTTTCTTT
TRBV2	-	TRBJ2-4	TRBD2	CASSEIAGSLQYF	TGTGCCAGCAGTGAAATAGCGGGGAGCCTCCAGTACTTC
TRBV9	-	TRBJ1-6	-	CASSVDRVEPLHF	TGTGCCAGCAGCGTAGACAGGGTAGAACCCCTCCACTTT
TRBV28	-	TRBJ2-5	-	CASSAGAQQETQYF	TGTGCCAGCAGTGCAGGGGCGCAACAAGAGACCCAGTACTTC
TRBV6-1	-	TRBJ2-5	TRBD2	CASSREARETQYF	TGTGCCAGCAGCCGGGAGGCCCGGGAGACCCAGTACTTC
TRBV4-1	-	TRBJ2-7	-	CASSQDPGEQYF	TGCGCCAGCAGCCAAGATCCCGGCGAGCAGTACTTC
TRBV2	-	TRBJ1-5	-	CASKNDNNQPQHF	TGTGCCAGCAAAAACGACAACAATCAGCCCCAGCATTTT
TRBV5-1	-	TRBJ2-7	TRBD1	CASSRTGQTYEQYF	TGCGCCAGCAGCCGGACAGGGCAAACCTACGAGCAGTACTTC
TRBV7-8	-	TRBJ1-6	-	CASSFPRTSGHSNSPLHF	TGTGCCAGCAGCTTCCCCCGAACATCGGGACATAGTAATTCACCCCTCCACTTT
TRBV5-1	-	TRBJ2-1	-	CASSLGGDSSYNEQFF	TGCGCCAGCAGCTTGGGGGGGGACAGTTCCTACAATGAGCAGTTCTTC
TRBV18	-	TRBJ2-1	TRBD1	CASSRGQGAGEQFF	TGTGCCAGCTCACGGGGACAGGGGGCCGGTGAGCAGTTCTTC
TRBV19	-	TRBJ2-1	TRBD2	CASSPLGQLAGTRQFF	TGTGCCAGTAGTCCCCTCGGGCAACTAGCGGGAACCCGCCAGTTCTTC
TRBV2	-	TRBJ1-3	-	CASSEPRIGSGNTIYF	TGTGCCAGCAGTGAACCCAGGATAGGCTCTGGAAACACCATATATTTT
TRBV28	-	TRBJ1-2	-	CASSFGTLNYNYGYTF	TGTGCCAGCAGTTTTGGGACTTTGAATTATAACTATGGCTACACCTTC
TRBV7-9	-	TRBJ2-1	TRBD2	CASSLLAGVEEQFF	TGTGCCAGCAGCTTACTAGCGGGAGTTGAAGAGCAGTTCTTC
TRBV4-1	-	TRBJ2-7	TRBD1	CASSPVTGGYEQYF	TGCGCCAGCAGCCCGGTGACAGGGGGCTACGAGCAGTACTTC
TRBV14	few	TRBJ1-4	-	CASSALIGGNEKLFF	TGTGCCAGCAGCGCGCTGATAGGGGGTAATGAAAAACTGTTTTTT
TRBV5-8	once	TRBJ2-4	TRBD1	CASSQRQGISKNIQYF	TGTGCCAGCAGTCAACGACAGGGGATTTCCAAAAACATTCAGTACTTC
TRBV5-1	-	TRBJ2-1	-	CASSLAGGEGASYNEQFF	TGCGCCAGCAGCTTGGCCGGGGGAGAGGGGGCCTCCTACAATGAGCAGTTCTTC
TRBV30	many	TRBJ2-3	TRBD1	CAWSSTGLGQYF	TGTGCCTGGAGTTCGACAGGGCTTGGGCAGTATTTT
TRBV7-3	-	TRBJ1-1	-	CASSLSRDTEAFF	TGTGCCAGCAGCTTAAGCAGGGATACTGAAGCTTTCTTT
TRBV30	-	TRBJ2-6	-	CAWSIQSGANVLTF	TGTGCCTGGAGTATTCAGTCTGGGGCCAACGTCCTGACTTTC
TRBV7-9	-	TRBJ2-7	-	CASSPGWNEQYF	TGTGCCAGCAGTCCCGGGTGGAACGAGCAGTACTTC
TRBV4-2	-	TRBJ2-4	-	CASSQATDLGEVNIQYF	TGTGCCAGCAGCCAAGCTACGGATCTCGGGGAGGTAAACATTCAGTACTTC